Presented here are 27 T cell receptor beta chains from one specimen sequenced in a study of cytomegalovirus exposure and HLA in healthy donors. The assay was immunoSEQ multiplex PCR, and TCRdb's table has in-frame clones only and misses some. The sample lists 150,000 to 200,000 clones, roughly nine tenths occurring once. Source material: PBMCs. The receptors shown here come from a man younger than 35 in good health and CMV-seropositive.

The chain carries TRBV7-3 and TRBJ2-7, with D possibly TRBD1 on 6 matching bases. CDR1 SGHTA and CDR2 FQGTGA come from the germline V gene. This CDR3 has 14 amino acids. V lost 6 bases to trimming and J lost 1 base, with 13 bases between them. The CDR3 bases are TGTGCCAGCAGTTTTACTACAGGGTCCTACGAGCAGTACTTC. This encodes CASSFTTGSYEQYF.

The chain links TRBV18 to TRBJ2-5; 13 positions agree with TRBD2. CDR1 and CDR2 from the germline V gene are KGHSH and LQKENI. V dropped 6 bases and J dropped 5; count of bases not matched to a gene: 6. This CDR3 contains 15 residues. This CDR3 is CASSRRTSGGETQYF. In nucleotides, the CDR3 is TGTGCCAGCTCCCGGAGGACTAGCGGGGGCGAGACCCAGTACTTC.

This clone was detected only once. The CDR3 is CASSFTGNTGELFF. The DNA of the CDR3 is TGTGCCAGCAGCTTCACAGGGAACACCGGGGAGCTGTTTTTT. The gene calls are TRBV11-3 and TRBJ2-2; maybe TRBD1 (5 bases). This CDR3 comprises 14 residues. The V gene's germline CDR1 is SGHNT and CDR2 YENEEA. V lost 3 bases and J 1 base, leaving 6 bases between the germline ends. The full variable domain, with the rest looked up from reference TRBV11-3 and TRBJ2-2, is EAGVVQSPRYKIIEKKQPVAFWCNPISGHNTLYWYLQNLGQGPELLIRYENEEAVDDSQLPKDRFSAERLKGVDSTLKIQPAELGDSAVYLCASSFTGNTGELFFGEGSRLTVL.

The genes are TRBV7-2 and TRBJ2-7, with 9 bases aligning to TRBD2. CDR1 and CDR2 (germline): SGHTA, FQGNSA. V shed 4 bases and J 1 base; nucleotides not matched to a gene: 5. There are 15 residues in the CDR3. The CDR3 DNA follows: TGTGCCAGCAGCTACATAGCGGGGGATTCCTACGAGCAGTACTTC. It yields the protein CASSYIAGDSYEQYF.

The gene calls are TRBV19 and TRBJ2-4; D not resolved. The V gene's germline CDR1 is LNHDA and CDR2 SQIVND (reference sequence). The CDR3 consists of 14 residues. Trimming took off 4 bases at V and 3 bases at J, with 10 bases between the two ends. The CDR3 bases are TGTGCCAGTAGTACACGACTCGGCAAAAACATTCAGTACTTC. Amino acids: CASSTRLGKNIQYF.

This chain connects TRBV27 to TRBJ1-1; D call uncertain. The CDR3 contains 14 residues. Germline assignment: CDR1 MNHEY and CDR2 SMNVEV (reference sequence). The germline V and J ends were trimmed by 2 bases and 1 base, with 8 bases remaining between them. In DNA, the CDR3 is TGTGCCAGCAGTTTAATCCCCAGGAACACTGAAGCTTTCTTT. Amino acid sequence: CASSLIPRNTEAFF.

This sequence joins TRBV2 and TRBJ1-4; the match to TRBD1 covers 8 bases. Germline lookup yields CDR1 SNHLY and CDR2 FYNNEI. This CDR3 has 14 amino acids. After removal of 3 bases from V and 5 bases from J, the junction contained 2 bases not matched to a gene. CDR3 residues: CASSDNRGNEKLFF. CDR3 DNA: TGTGCCAGCAGTGATAACAGGGGGAATGAAAAACTGTTTTTT.

V gene TRBV6-1 combines with J gene TRBJ2-2; unclear D gene. The V and J ends lost 2 bases and 6 bases respectively, with 10 bases between them. The CDR3 is 14 amino acids. In germline, CDR1 is MNHNS, CDR2 SASEGT. The CDR3 loop reads CASSEFELAGELFF. The CDR3 region has the DNA TGTGCCAGCAGTGAATTTGAACTCGCCGGGGAGCTGTTTTTT.

The V gene is TRBV5-1, the J gene TRBJ2-2; 7 bases map to TRBD2. Germline-derived CDR1 and CDR2 are SGHRS and YFSETQ. The junction had 3 bases not matched to a gene; V was cut back by 3 bases and J by 1 base. The CDR3 is 15 residues long. CDR3 in amino acids: CASSSAGVNTGELFF. CDR3 bases: TGCGCCAGCAGCTCGGCGGGGGTGAACACCGGGGAGCTGTTTTTT.

V and J are TRBV19 and TRBJ1-5; 9 bases map to TRBD1. The CDR3 is 14 residues long. V lost 6 bases and J lost 8; bases outside the gene matches: 8. The germline V gene encodes CDR1 LNHDA and CDR2 SQIVND (reference sequence). CDR3 in DNA: TGTGCCAGTAGCGAGGGACAGGGCGTGAAGCCCCAGCATTTT. It translates to CASSEGQGVKPQHF.

V and J are TRBV27 and TRBJ2-1, with D perhaps matching TRBD1 (6 bases). In germline, CDR1 is MNHEY, CDR2 SMNVEV (reference sequence). V was cut by 6 bases and J by 3 bases, with 15 bases left in between. This CDR3 is 15 amino acids long. The CDR3 region has the DNA TGTGCCAGCAGCGTCAGGGGAGTTGGCTACAATGAGCAGTTCTTC. It codes for CASSVRGVGYNEQFF.

The V call is TRBV4-1, the J call TRBJ2-2; TRBD1 is a possible D gene (6 bases). Trimming took off 5 bases at V and 1 base at J, with 11 bases between the two ends. Germline V gene lookup returns CDR1 MGHRA and CDR2 YSYEKL. The length of the CDR3 is 15 residues. This CDR3 reads CASSFRTENTGELFF. The CDR3 region has the DNA TGCGCCAGCAGCTTCCGGACAGAGAACACCGGGGAGCTGTTTTTT.

On this clone: Additional DNA sequences in this sample encode the identical CDR3. V gene TRBV7-2 combines with J gene TRBJ1-6; D uncertain. Germline V CDR1 and CDR2: SGHTA, FQGNSA. CDR3 length: 12 residues. V dropped 1 base and J dropped 10 bases, with 5 bases sitting between them. This chain's CDR3 is CASSLGLSPLHF. Written as DNA, the CDR3 is TGTGCCAGCAGCTTAGGACTATCACCCCTCCACTTT. Combining the CDR3 with reference TRBV7-2 and TRBJ1-6 gives the whole variable domain GAGVSQSPSNKVTEKGKDVELRCDPISGHTALYWYRQSLGQGLEFLIYFQGNSAPDKSGLPSDRFSAERTGGSVSTLTIQRTQQEDSAVYLCASSLGLSPLHFGNGTRLTVT.

The gene calls are TRBV7-2 and TRBJ2-3; D remains ambiguous. This CDR3 is 13 amino acids long. Between the trimmed V and J ends, which lost 2 bases and 6 bases, there was a span of 9 bases. From germline, CDR1 is SGHTA and CDR2 FQGNSA. For the CDR3, the DNA is TGTGCCAGCAGCTTACGACTGCGGGATACGCAGTATTTT. Translation: CASSLRLRDTQYF.

The V and J genes are TRBV18 and TRBJ1-4; D is uncertain. CDR1 and CDR2 from the germline V gene are KGHSH and LQKENI. The V and J ends lost 6 bases and 8 bases respectively, with 13 bases between them. The CDR3 runs 13 residues. The CDR3 loop reads CASSQSRREKLFF. The CDR3 DNA reads TGTGCCAGCTCCCAGAGCAGGAGGGAAAAACTGTTTTTT.

This clone was seen a handful of times. V is TRBV6-5 and J is TRBJ2-4, with 7 bases lining up with TRBD1. The CDR3 contains 11 residues. The trim removed 7 bases at V and 8 bases at J, leaving 2 bases unmatched. Germline V gene lookup returns CDR1 MNHEY and CDR2 SVGAGI. CDR3 sequence reads: CASTQGDIQYF. CDR3 nucleotides: TGTGCCAGCACCCAGGGGGACATTCAGTACTTC.

The chain joins TRBV27 to TRBJ2-7; D is possibly TRBD1 (6 bases). V gave up 6 bases and J gave up 0 bases, with 15 bases separating them. Germline CDR1 reads MNHEY; CDR2 reads SMNVEV (reference sequence). This CDR3 contains 15 residues. The CDR3: CASSQMAGVSYEQYF. CDR3 bases: TGTGCCAGCAGCCAAATGGCAGGGGTCTCCTACGAGCAGTACTTC.

This clone was detected a few times. The chain couples TRBV13 to TRBJ2-7; tentatively, D is TRBD1 (5 bases). CDR1 is PRHDT, CDR2 FYEKMQ, per germline (reference sequence). The length of the CDR3 is 12 residues. Trimming removed 1 base at V and 6 bases at J, with 7 bases between. The DNA of the CDR3 is TGTGCCAGCAGCTTAGCAGGGATCGAGCAGTACTTC. Encoded protein: CASSLAGIEQYF. The full variable domain, its missing parts supplied by reference TRBV13 and TRBJ2-7, is AAGVIQSPRHLIKEKRETATLKCYPIPRHDTVYWYQQGPGQDPQFLISFYEKMQSDKGSIPDRFSAQQFSDYHSELNMSSLELGDSALYFCASSLAGIEQYFGPGTRLTVT.

The chain uses TRBV5-1 and TRBJ2-2, with D perhaps TRBD1 (6 bases). This CDR3 contains 18 residues. Deletions cut 0 bases from V and 0 bases from J, with 15 bases between. CDR1 and CDR2 (germline): SGHRS, YFSETQ. The CDR3 DNA reads TGCGCCAGCAGCTTGGTGTGGGACAAGGGTCCGAACACCGGGGAGCTGTTTTTT. Translation gives CASSLVWDKGPNTGELFF.

Comments on this clone: Other DNA sequences in the sample encode the same CDR3. The V gene is TRBV7-2, the J gene TRBJ2-3; 9 bases align to TRBD2. Germline loops: CDR1 SGHTA, CDR2 FQGNSA. The CDR3 consists of 15 residues. V was clipped by 1 base and J by 5 bases; unmatched bases: 4. The CDR3 protein is CASSLVAGAGDTQYF. CDR3 sequence (DNA): TGTGCCAGCAGCTTAGTAGCGGGAGCTGGAGATACGCAGTATTTT. The whole variable domain, remainder taken from reference TRBV7-2 and TRBJ2-3, is GAGVSQSPSNKVTEKGKDVELRCDPISGHTALYWYRQSLGQGLEFLIYFQGNSAPDKSGLPSDRFSAERTGGSVSTLTIQRTQQEDSAVYLCASSLVAGAGDTQYFGPGTRLTVL.

The CDR3 coding sequence is TGTGCCAGCAGCTTTGGACAGCAAGAGACCCAGTACTTC. Protein product: CASSFGQQETQYF. The V gene is TRBV7-9, the J gene TRBJ2-5; maybe TRBD1 (6 bases). V lost 3 bases, J lost 2 bases, and 7 bases lay in between. The CDR3 has 13 amino acids. The germline V gene has CDR1 SEHNR and CDR2 FQNEAQ (reference sequence).

The chain is built from TRBV11-2 and TRBJ2-1; 11 bases line up with TRBD2. Per germline, CDR1 SGHAT and CDR2 FQNNGV. The junction had 3 bases not matched to a gene; V was cut back by 4 bases and J by 4 bases. The CDR3 sequence is 15 residues long. Here the CDR3 DNA reads TGTGCCAGCAGCTCTGGACTAGCGGGTTACAATGAGCAGTTCTTC. The encoded protein is CASSSGLAGYNEQFF.

The V gene is TRBV28, the J gene TRBJ2-4; a possible D gene is TRBD1 (6 bases). The CDR3 contains 11 residues. Germline V gene sequence: CDR1 MDHEN, CDR2 SYDVKM. Trimming cost V 8 bases and J 5 bases, with 7 bases left between them. CDR3 sequence reads: CASEGENIQYF. The CDR3 coding sequence is TGTGCCAGCGAGGGGGAAAACATTCAGTACTTC.

V and J are TRBV27 and TRBJ2-4; 9 nucleotides agree with TRBD1. Looked up from germline, CDR1 is MNHEY and CDR2 is SMNVEV (reference sequence). This CDR3 is 13 amino acids long. V shed 7 bases, J shed 10 bases, and the junction held 8 bases outside the gene matches. CDR3 nucleotide sequence: TGTGCCAGCAAAACGACAGGGGGGGTAATTCAGTACTTC. This codes for CASKTTGGVIQYF.

The V and J genes are TRBV30 and TRBJ1-4; 9 bases match TRBD1. The CDR3 consists of 19 residues. J lost 8 bases, V lost 0 bases, and 19 bases had no gene match. Germline values: CDR1 GTSNPN, CDR2 SVGIG (reference sequence). The CDR3 sequence is CAWSVLGFLGQGFREKLFF. The CDR3 DNA is TGTGCCTGGAGTGTACTCGGCTTTTTGGGACAGGGTTTTCGGGAAAAACTGTTTTTT.

The chain combines TRBV15 with TRBJ1-4, with a possible D match to TRBD1 (6 bases). V was trimmed by 5 bases and J by 4 bases, leaving 11 bases between them. The CDR3 extends over 14 amino acids. Germline assignment: CDR1 LNHNV and CDR2 YYDKDF (reference sequence). The CDR3 DNA sequence: TGTGCCACCAGCGGGAGACAGGATAATGAAAAACTGTTTTTT. This sequence encodes CATSGRQDNEKLFF.

The chain has TRBV7-2 and TRBJ1-5; 7 bases align to TRBD1. Unmatched junction bases numbered 5, after V lost 1 base and J lost 8 bases. Germline V gene sequence: CDR1 SGHTA, CDR2 FQGNSA. The CDR3 is 14 amino acids. The CDR3 reads CASSLERGLKPQHF. The CDR3 DNA is TGTGCCAGCAGCTTAGAGAGGGGGCTTAAGCCCCAGCATTTT.